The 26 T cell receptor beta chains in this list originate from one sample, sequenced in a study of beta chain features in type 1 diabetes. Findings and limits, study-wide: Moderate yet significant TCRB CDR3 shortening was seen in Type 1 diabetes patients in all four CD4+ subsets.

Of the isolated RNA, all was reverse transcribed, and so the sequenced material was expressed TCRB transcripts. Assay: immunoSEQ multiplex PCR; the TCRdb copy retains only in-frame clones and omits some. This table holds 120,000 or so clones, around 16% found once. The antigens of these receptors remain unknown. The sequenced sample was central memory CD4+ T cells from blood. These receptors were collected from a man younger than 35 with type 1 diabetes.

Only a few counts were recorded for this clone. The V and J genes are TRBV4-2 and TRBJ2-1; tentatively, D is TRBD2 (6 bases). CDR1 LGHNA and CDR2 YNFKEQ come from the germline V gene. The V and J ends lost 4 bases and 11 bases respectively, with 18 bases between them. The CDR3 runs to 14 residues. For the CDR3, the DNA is TGTGCCAGCAGCCTCCCGGGGGACTCCGGAAAGCAGTTCTTC. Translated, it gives CASSLPGDSGKQFF.

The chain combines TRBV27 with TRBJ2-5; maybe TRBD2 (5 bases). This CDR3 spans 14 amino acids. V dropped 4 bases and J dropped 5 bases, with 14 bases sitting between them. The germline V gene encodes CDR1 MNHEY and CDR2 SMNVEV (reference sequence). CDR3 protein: CASSSTDWRETQYF. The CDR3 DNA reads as TGTGCCAGCAGTTCTACGGACTGGAGGGAGACCCAGTACTTC.

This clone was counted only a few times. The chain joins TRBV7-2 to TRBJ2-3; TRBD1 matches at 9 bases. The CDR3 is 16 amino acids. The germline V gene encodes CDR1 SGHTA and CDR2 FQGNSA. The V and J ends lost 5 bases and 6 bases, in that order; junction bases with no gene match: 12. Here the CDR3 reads CASSLRRTGEGDTQYF. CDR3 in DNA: TGTGCCAGCAGCCTACGACGGACAGGGGAGGGCGATACGCAGTATTTT.

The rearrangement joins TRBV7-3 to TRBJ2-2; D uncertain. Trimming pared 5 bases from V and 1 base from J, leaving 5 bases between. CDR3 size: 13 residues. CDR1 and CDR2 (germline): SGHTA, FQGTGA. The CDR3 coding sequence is TGTGCCAGCAGCCCAATGAACACCGGGGAGCTGTTTTTT. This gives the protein CASSPMNTGELFF.

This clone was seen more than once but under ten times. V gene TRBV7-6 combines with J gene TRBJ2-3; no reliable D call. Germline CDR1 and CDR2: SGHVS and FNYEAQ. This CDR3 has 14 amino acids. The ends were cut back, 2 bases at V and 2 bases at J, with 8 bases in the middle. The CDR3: CASSLIGSTDTQYF. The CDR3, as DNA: TGTGCCAGCAGCTTAATAGGGTCCACAGATACGCAGTATTTT.

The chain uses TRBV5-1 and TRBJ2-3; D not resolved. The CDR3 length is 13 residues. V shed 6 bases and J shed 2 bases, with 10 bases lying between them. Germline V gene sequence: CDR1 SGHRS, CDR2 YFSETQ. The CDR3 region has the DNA TGCGCCAGCAACCTGGATTACACAGATACGCAGTATTTT. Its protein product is CASNLDYTDTQYF.

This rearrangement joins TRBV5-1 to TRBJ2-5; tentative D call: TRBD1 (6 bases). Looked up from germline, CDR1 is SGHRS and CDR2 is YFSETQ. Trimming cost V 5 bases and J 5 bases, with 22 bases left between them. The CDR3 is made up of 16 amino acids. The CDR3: CASRLTGGPFGETQYF. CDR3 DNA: TGCGCCAGCAGATTGACAGGTGGGCCTTTCGGGGAGACCCAGTACTTC.

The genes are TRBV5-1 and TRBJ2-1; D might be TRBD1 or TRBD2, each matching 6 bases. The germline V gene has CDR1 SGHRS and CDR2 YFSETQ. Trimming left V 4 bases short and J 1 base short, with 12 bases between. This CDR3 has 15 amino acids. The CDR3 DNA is TGCGCCAGCAGCGGCGGAGGGACATCCTACAATGAGCAGTTCTTC. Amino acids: CASSGGGTSYNEQFF.

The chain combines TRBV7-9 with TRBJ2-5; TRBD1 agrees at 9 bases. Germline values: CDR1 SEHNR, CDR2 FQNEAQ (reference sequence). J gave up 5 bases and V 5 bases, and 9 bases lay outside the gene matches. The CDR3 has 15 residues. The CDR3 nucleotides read TGTGCCAGCAGCCAAGGTGACAGGGGGTCTGAGACCCAGTACTTC. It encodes CASSQGDRGSETQYF. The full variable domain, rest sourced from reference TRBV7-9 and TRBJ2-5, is DTGVSQNPRHKITKRGQNVTFRCDPISEHNRLYWYRQTLGQGPEFLTYFQNEAQLEKSRLLSDRFSAERPKGSFSTLEIQRTEQGDSAMYLCASSQGDRGSETQYFGPGTRLLVL.

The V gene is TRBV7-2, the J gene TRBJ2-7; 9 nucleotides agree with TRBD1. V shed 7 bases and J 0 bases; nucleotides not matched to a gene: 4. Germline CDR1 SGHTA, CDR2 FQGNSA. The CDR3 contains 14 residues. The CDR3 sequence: CASTPTGGSYEQYF. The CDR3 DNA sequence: TGTGCCAGCACTCCGACAGGGGGCTCCTACGAGCAGTACTTC.

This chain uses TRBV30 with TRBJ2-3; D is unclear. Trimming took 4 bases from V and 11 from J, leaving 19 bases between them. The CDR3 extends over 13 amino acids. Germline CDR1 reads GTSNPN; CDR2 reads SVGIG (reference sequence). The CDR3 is CAWTMTAAERQYF. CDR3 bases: TGTGCCTGGACGATGACGGCCGCGGAGAGGCAGTATTTT.

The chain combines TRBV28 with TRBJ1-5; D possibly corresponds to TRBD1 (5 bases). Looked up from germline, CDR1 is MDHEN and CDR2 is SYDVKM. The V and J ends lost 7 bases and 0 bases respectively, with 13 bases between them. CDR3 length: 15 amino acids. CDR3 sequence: CASNLGTGSNQPQHF. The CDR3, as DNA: TGTGCCAGCAACTTAGGGACTGGTAGCAATCAGCCCCAGCATTTT.

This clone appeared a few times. DNA for the CDR3: TGCGCCAGCAGCCAAGAGGGGCAGGGGGGGCAAGCTTTCTTT. Translating gives CASSQEGQGGQAFF. This chain connects TRBV4-3 to TRBJ1-1; 7 bases are shared with TRBD1. The CDR3 has 14 residues. CDR1 is LGHNA and CDR2 is YSLEER in the germline V gene. The V segment lost 0 bases and the J segment 9 bases; nucleotides outside the gene matches: 7.

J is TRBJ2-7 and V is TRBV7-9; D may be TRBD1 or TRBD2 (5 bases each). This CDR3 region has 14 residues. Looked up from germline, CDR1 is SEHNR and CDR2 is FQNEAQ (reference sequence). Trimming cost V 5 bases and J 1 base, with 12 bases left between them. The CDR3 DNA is TGTGCCAGCAGCCAACGGGACGGATCCTACGAGCAGTACTTC. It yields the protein CASSQRDGSYEQYF.

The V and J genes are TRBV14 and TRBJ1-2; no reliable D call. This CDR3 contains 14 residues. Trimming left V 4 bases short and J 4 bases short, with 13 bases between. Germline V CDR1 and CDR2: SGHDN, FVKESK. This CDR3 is CASSRTGSFYGYTF. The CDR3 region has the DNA TGTGCCAGCAGCCGTACCGGCTCTTTCTATGGCTACACCTTC.

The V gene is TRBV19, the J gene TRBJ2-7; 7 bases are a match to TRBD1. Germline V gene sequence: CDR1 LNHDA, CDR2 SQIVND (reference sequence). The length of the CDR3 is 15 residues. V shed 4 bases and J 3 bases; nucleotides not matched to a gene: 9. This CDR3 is CASSSPTGASYEQYF. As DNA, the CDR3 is TGTGCCAGTAGTAGCCCCACAGGGGCTAGCTACGAGCAGTACTTC. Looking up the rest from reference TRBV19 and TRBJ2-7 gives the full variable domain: DGGITQSPKYLFRKEGQNVTLSCEQNLNHDAMYWYRQDPGQGLRLIYYSQIVNDFQKGDIAEGYSVSREKKESFPLTVTSAQKNPTAFYLCASSSPTGASYEQYFGPGTRLTVT.

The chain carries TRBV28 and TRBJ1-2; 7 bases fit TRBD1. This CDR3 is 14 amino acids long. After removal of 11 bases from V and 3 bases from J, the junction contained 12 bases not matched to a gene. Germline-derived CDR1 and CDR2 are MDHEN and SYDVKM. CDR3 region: CALRRAGGDYGYTF. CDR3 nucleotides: TGTGCCCTACGGCGGGCAGGGGGTGACTATGGCTACACCTTC.

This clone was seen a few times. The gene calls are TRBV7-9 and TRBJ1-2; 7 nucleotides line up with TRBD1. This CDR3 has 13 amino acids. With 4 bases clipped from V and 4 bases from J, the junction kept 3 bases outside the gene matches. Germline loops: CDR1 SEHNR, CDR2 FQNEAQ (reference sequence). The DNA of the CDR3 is TGTGCCAGCAGCTCGGGACAGCGCTATGGCTACACCTTC. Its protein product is CASSSGQRYGYTF.

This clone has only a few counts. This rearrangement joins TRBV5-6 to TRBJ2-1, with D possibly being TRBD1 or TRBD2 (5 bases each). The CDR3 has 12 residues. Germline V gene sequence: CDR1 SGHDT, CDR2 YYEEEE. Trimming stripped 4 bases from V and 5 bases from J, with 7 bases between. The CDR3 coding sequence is TGTGCCAGCAGCCTGGGACACAATGAGCAGTTCTTC. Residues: CASSLGHNEQFF.

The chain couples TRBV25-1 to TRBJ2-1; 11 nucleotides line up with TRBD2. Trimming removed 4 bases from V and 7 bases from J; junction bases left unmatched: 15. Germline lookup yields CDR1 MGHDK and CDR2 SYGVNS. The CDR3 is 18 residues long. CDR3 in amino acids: CASSATSGRSLTGNEQFF. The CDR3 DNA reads TGTGCCAGCAGTGCCACTAGCGGGAGATCCCTAACCGGAAATGAGCAGTTCTTC.

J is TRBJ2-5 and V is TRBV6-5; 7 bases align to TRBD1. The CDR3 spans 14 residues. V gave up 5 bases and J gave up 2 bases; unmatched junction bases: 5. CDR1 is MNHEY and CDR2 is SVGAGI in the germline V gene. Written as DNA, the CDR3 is TGTGCCAGCAGTCTGTTCAGGGGGCAAGAGACCCAGTACTTC. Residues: CASSLFRGQETQYF.

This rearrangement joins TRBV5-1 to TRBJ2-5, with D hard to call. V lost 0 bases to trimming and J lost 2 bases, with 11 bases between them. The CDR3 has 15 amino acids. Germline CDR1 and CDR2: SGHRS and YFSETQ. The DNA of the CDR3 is TGCGCCAGCAGCTTGGATTCCGGCCCACAAGAGACCCAGTACTTC. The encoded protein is CASSLDSGPQETQYF.

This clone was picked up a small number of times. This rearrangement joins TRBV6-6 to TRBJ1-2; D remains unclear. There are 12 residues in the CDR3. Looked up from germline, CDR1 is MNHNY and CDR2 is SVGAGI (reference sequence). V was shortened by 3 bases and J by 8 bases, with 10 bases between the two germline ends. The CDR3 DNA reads TGTGCCAGCAGTTATATCGGGCGAGGCTACACCTTC. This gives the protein CASSYIGRGYTF.

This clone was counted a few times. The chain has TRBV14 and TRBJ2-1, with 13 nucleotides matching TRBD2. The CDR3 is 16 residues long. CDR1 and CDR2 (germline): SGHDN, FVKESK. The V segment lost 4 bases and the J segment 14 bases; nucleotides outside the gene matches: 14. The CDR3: CASSPAGLAGSRAEFF. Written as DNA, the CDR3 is TGTGCCAGCAGCCCCGCGGGACTAGCGGGGAGCCGAGCGGAGTTCTTC.

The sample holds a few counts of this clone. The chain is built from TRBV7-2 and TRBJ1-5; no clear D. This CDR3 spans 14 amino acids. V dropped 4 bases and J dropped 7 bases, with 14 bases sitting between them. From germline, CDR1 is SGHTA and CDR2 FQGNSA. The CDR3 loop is CASSYAMVEQPQHF. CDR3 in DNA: TGTGCCAGCAGCTACGCCATGGTGGAGCAGCCCCAGCATTTT.

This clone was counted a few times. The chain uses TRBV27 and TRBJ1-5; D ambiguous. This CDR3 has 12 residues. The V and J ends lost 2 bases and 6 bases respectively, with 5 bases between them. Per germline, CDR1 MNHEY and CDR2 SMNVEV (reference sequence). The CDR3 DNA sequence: TGTGCCAGCAGTTTACGGGGTCAGCCCCAGCATTTT. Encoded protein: CASSLRGQPQHF.